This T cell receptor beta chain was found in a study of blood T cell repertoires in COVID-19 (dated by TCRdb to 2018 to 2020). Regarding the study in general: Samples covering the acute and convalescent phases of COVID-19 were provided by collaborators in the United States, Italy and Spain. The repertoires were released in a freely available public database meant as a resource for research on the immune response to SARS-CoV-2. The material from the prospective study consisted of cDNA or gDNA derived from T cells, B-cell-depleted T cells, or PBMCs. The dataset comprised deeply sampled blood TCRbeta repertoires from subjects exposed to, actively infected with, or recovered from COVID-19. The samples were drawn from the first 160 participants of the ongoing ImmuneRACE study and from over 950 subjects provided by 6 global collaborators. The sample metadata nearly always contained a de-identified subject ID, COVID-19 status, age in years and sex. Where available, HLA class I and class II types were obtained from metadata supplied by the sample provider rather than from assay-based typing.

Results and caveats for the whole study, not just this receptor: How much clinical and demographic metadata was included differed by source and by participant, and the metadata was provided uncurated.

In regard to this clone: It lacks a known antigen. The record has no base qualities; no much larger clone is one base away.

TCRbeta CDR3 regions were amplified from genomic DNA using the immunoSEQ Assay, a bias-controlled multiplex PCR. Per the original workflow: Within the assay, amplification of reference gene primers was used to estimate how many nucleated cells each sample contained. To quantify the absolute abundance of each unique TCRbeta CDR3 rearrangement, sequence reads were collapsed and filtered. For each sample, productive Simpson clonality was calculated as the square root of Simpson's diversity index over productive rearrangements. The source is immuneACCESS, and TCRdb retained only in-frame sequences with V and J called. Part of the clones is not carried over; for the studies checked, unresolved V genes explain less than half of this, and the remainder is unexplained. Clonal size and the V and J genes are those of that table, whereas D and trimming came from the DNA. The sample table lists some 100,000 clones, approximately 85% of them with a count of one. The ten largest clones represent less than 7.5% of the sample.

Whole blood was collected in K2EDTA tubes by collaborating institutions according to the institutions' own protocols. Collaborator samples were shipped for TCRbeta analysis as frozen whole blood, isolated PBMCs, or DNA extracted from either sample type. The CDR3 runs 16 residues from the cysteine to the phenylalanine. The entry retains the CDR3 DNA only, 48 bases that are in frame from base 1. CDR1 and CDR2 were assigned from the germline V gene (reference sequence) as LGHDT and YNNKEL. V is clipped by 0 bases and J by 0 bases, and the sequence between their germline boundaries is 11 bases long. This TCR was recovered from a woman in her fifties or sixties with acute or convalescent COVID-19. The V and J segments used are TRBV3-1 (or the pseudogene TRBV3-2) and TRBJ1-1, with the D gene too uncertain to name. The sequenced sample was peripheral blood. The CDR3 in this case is CASSQDRLALNTEAFF. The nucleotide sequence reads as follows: TGTGCCAGCAGCCAAGATCGCTTGGCCCTGAACACTGAAGCTTTCTTT.